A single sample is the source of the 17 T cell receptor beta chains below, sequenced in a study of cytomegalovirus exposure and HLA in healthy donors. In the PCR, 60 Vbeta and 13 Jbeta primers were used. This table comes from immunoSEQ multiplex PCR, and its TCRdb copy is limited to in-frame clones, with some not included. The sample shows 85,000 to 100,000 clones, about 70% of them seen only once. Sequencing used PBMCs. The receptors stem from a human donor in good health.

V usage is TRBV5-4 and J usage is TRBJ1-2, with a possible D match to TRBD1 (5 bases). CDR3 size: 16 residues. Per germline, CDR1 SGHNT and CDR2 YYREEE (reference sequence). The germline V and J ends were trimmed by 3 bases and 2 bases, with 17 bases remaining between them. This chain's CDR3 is CASSSGAGPPNYGYTF. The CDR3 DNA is TGTGCCAGCAGCTCTGGGGCGGGACCGCCGAACTATGGCTACACCTTC.

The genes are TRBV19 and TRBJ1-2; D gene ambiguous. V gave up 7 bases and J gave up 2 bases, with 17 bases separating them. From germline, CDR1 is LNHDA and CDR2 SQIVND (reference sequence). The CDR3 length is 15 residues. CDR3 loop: CASKESPTRNYGYTF. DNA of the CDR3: TGTGCCAGTAAAGAGAGTCCTACGAGGAACTATGGCTACACCTTC.

The CDR3 loop reads CASSYEGRNTGELFF. The CDR3 bases are TGTGCCAGCAGTTATGAGGGCAGAAACACCGGGGAGCTGTTTTTT. The chain carries TRBV7-2 and TRBJ2-2, with D perhaps TRBD2 (5 bases). Germline V lookup: CDR1 SGHTA, CDR2 FQGNSA. The CDR3 runs 15 residues. The V and J ends lost 6 bases and 2 bases respectively, with 13 bases between them.

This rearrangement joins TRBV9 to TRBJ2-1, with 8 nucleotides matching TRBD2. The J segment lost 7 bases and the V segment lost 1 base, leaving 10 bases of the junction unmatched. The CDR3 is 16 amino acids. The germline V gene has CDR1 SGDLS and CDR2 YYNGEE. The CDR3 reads CASSVMLAGFKNEQFF. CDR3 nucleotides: TGTGCCAGCAGCGTAATGTTAGCGGGATTCAAGAATGAGCAGTTCTTC.

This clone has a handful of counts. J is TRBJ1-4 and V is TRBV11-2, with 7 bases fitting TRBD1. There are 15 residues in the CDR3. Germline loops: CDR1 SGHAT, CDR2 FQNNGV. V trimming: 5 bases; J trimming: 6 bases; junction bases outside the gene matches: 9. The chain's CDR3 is CASSRAGTAYEKLFF. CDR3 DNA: TGTGCCAGCAGCAGGGCCGGGACAGCTTATGAAAAACTGTTTTTT.

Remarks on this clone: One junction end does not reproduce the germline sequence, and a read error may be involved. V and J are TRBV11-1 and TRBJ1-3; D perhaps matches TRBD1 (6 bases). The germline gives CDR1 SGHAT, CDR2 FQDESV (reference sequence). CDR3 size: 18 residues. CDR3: CASSLKLQGSRPGNTIYF. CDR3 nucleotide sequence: TGTGCCAGCAGCTTAAAGCTACAGGGAAGTCGTCCTGGCAACACCATATATTTT.

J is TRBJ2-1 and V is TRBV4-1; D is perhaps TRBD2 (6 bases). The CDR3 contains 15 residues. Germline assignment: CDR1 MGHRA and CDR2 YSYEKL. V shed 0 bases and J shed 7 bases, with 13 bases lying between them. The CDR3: CASSQDSGARNEQFF. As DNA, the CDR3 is TGCGCCAGCAGCCAAGATTCGGGAGCCAGGAATGAGCAGTTCTTC.

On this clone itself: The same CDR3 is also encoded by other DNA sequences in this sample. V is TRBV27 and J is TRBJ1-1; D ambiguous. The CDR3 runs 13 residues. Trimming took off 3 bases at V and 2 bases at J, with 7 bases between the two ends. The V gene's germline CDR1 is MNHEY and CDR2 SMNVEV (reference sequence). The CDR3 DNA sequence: TGTGCCAGCAGTTTGAAGAGAAACACTGAAGCTTTCTTT. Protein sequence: CASSLKRNTEAFF.

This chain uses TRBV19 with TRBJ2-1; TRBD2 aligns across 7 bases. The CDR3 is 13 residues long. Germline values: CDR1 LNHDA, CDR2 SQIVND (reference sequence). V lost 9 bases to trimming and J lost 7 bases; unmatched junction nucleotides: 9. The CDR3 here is CASLGGWGNEQFF. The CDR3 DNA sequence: TGTGCCAGCCTCGGGGGGTGGGGGAATGAGCAGTTCTTC.

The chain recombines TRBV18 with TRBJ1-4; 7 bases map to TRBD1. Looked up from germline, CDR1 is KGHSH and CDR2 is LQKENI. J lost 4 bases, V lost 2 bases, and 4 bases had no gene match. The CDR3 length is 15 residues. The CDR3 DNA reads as TGTGCCAGCTCACCAGTGGGACAGAATAATGAAAAACTGTTTTTT. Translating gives CASSPVGQNNEKLFF.

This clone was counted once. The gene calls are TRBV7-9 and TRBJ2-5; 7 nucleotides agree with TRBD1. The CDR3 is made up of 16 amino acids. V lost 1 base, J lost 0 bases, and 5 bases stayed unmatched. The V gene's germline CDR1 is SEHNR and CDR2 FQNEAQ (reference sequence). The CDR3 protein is CASSLEADRYQETQYF. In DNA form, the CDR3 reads TGTGCCAGCAGCTTAGAAGCGGACAGGTACCAAGAGACCCAGTACTTC.

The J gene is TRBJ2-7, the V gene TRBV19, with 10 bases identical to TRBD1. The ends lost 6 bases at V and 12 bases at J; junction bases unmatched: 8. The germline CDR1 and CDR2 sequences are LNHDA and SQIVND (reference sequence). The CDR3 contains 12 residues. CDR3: CASRGDRGSRYF. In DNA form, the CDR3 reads TGTGCCAGTAGGGGGGACAGGGGAAGTCGGTACTTC.

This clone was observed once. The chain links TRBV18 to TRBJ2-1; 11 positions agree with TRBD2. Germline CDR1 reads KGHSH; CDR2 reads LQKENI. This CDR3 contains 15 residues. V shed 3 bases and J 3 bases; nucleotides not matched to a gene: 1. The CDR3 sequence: CASSPGLADYNEQFF. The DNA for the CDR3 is TGTGCCAGCTCACCGGGACTAGCGGACTACAATGAGCAGTTCTTC.

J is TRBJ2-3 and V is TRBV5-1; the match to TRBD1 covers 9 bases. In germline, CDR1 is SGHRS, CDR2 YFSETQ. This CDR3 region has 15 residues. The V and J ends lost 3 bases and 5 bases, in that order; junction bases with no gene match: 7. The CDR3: CASSYIQGAKDTQYF. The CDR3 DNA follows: TGCGCCAGCAGCTACATACAGGGGGCGAAAGATACGCAGTATTTT.

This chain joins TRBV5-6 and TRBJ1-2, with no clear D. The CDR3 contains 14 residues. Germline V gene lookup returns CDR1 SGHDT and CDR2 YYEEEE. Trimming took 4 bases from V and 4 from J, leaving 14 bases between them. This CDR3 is CASSISRVGYGYTF. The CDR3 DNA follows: TGTGCCAGCAGCATCTCTCGTGTCGGCTATGGCTACACCTTC.

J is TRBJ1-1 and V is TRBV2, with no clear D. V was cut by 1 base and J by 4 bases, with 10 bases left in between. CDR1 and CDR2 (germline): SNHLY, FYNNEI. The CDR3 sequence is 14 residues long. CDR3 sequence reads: CASSEEITATEAFF. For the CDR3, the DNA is TGTGCCAGCAGTGAAGAAATCACTGCCACTGAAGCTTTCTTT.

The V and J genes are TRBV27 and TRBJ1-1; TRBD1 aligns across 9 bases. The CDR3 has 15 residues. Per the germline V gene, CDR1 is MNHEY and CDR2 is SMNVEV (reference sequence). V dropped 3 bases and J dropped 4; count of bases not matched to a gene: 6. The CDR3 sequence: CASSFYRGPSTEAFF. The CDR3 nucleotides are TGTGCCAGCAGTTTTTACAGGGGGCCGAGCACTGAAGCTTTCTTT.